This entry lists 21 T cell receptor beta chains sequenced from one sample in a study of T cells after yellow fever vaccination. Using its own MiXCR run on the 5' RACE reads, TCRdb lists one record per CDR3 protein. In the table there are approximately 93,000 distinct CDR3 sequences, less than 6% of which are singletons. The sequenced sample was CD8+ T cells sorted from PBMCs, obtained 10 days after the yellow fever booster vaccination. These receptors originate from a man in his late teens or twenties who received the YFV17D yellow fever vaccine.

In this sample, this clonotype turned up many times. The rearrangement joins TRBV11-2 to TRBJ2-3; the match to TRBD2 covers 7 bases. The V and J ends lost 3 bases and 0 bases, in that order; junction bases with no gene match: 6. This CDR3 is built from 16 residues. Germline lookup yields CDR1 SGHAT and CDR2 FQNNGV. CDR3 sequence reads: CASSFSGGISTDTQYF. CDR3 nucleotides: TGTGCCAGCAGCTTTTCCGGGGGGATTAGCACAGATACGCAGTATTTT.

The chain is built from TRBV21-1 and TRBJ2-7; TRBD1 is the table's D call, not checked against the DNA. TRBV21-1 is annotated as a pseudogene. The CDR3 is 13 amino acids. CDR3 sequence: CASFGTLRSGQYV. The CDR3 DNA sequence: TGTGCCAGTTTTGGGACATTACGATCCGGGCAGTACGTC.

V usage is TRBV5-1 and J usage is TRBJ2-1, with 7 positions matching TRBD1. The junction had 3 bases not matched to a gene; V was cut back by 3 bases and J by 3 bases. CDR1 SGHRS and CDR2 YFSETQ come from the germline V gene. This CDR3 is built from 14 residues. CDR3 amino acids: CASSSGQIYNEQFF. The CDR3 coding sequence is TGCGCCAGCAGCTCGGGACAGATCTACAATGAGCAGTTCTTC.

Comment on this clonotype: This may come from a read error, since a much larger clone is one base off. This chain connects TRBV9 to TRBJ2-5, with D possibly TRBD2 on 6 matching bases. The CDR3 is made up of 13 amino acids. CDR1 and CDR2 (germline): SGDLS, YYNGEE. CDR3 sequence (DNA): TGTGCCAGCAGCGTAGGGAGGGAAGAGTCCCAGTACTTC. This translates into CASSVGREESQYF.

This clonotype showed up many times. V is TRBV7-8 and J is TRBJ2-1, with 14 positions matching TRBD2. Germline trimming cut 5 bases from V and 7 bases from J; bases unmatched to any gene: 13. Germline-derived CDR1 and CDR2 are SGHVS and FQNEAQ. There are 18 residues in the CDR3. This CDR3 is CASSVRTSGGTWSNEQFF. CDR3 DNA: TGTGCCAGCAGCGTTAGGACTAGCGGGGGGACGTGGTCGAATGAGCAGTTCTTC.

The rearrangement links TRBV19 to TRBJ2-1; 10 nucleotides agree with TRBD2. Looked up from germline, CDR1 is LNHDA and CDR2 is SQIVND (reference sequence). The CDR3 sequence is 15 residues long. V was clipped by 9 bases and J by 0 bases; unmatched bases: 5. In DNA, the CDR3 is TGTGCCAGCGCTAGCGGGGGCAGCTCCTACAATGAGCAGTTCTTC. This translates into CASASGGSSYNEQFF.

The chain couples TRBV25-1 to TRBJ1-6; TRBD1 agrees at 11 bases. CDR1 is MGHDK, CDR2 SYGVNS, per germline. The CDR3 totals 15 residues. The J segment lost 6 bases and the V segment lost 6 bases, leaving 4 bases of the junction unmatched. The chain's CDR3 is CASRGQGVGNSPLHF. The CDR3 coding sequence is TGTGCCAGCAGGGGACAGGGGGTAGGTAATTCACCCCTCCACTTT.

This clonotype was observed a handful of times. The CDR3 loop reads CAISRQGWETQYF. CDR3 nucleotide sequence: TGTGCCATCAGTCGACAGGGGTGGGAGACCCAGTACTTC. The genes are TRBV10-3 and TRBJ2-5; 8 bases agree with TRBD1. V gave up 5 bases and J gave up 5 bases; unmatched junction bases: 4. The CDR3 runs to 13 residues. Germline V gives CDR1 ENHRY, CDR2 SYGVKD.

The chain joins TRBV12-3 or TRBV12-4 to TRBJ2-7, with a weak D call TRBD2 (6 bases). V lost 3 bases to trimming and J lost 7 bases, with 10 bases between them. CDR3 length equals 12 residues. The CDR3 reads CASSLGGVEQYV. DNA of the CDR3: TGTGCCAGCAGTTTGGGAGGAGTTGAGCAGTACGTC.

The chain has TRBV5-1 and TRBJ1-1; possibly TRBD1 for D (6 bases). Trimming pared 0 bases from V and 0 bases from J, leaving 9 bases between. The CDR3 is made up of 15 amino acids. Germline loops: CDR1 SGHRS, CDR2 YFSETQ. As DNA, the CDR3 is TGCGCCAGCAGCTTGGGTACAGGGATGAACACTGAAGCTTTCTTT. Its translation is CASSLGTGMNTEAFF.

Written as DNA, the CDR3 is TGTGCCAGTAGTATCTCCCCAGCGCGGGAAGCTTTCTTT. It encodes CASSISPAREAFF. The chain uses TRBV19 and TRBJ1-1; D is uncertain. Trimming pared 3 bases from V and 8 bases from J, leaving 13 bases between. Germline V CDR1 and CDR2: LNHDA, SQIVND (reference sequence). The CDR3 spans 13 residues.

This chain connects TRBV5-5 to TRBJ2-5; tentatively, D is TRBD2 (5 bases). Germline CDR1 reads SGHKS; CDR2 reads YYEKEE (reference sequence). CDR3 size: 16 residues. V lost 1 base and J lost 5, with 18 bases in between. The DNA for the CDR3 is TGTGCCAGCAGCTTGAGACACTCGGGGTTTCCGGAGACCCAGTACTTC. This sequence encodes CASSLRHSGFPETQYF.

The table lists this clonotype with many counts. The chain recombines TRBV7-9 with TRBJ2-7, with 8 bases fitting TRBD2. CDR1 is SEHNR, CDR2 FQNEAQ, per germline (reference sequence). V lost 3 bases, J lost 2 bases, and 9 bases stayed unmatched. There are 16 residues in the CDR3. The CDR3 coding sequence is TGTGCCAGCAGCTTGACCGAGGGACTAGGCCCCTACGAGCAGTACGTC. Residues: CASSLTEGLGPYEQYV.

This clonotype was observed a few times. V gene TRBV27 combines with J gene TRBJ2-2; unclear D gene. Germline V gene lookup returns CDR1 MNHEY and CDR2 SMNVEV (reference sequence). V gave up 0 bases and J gave up 3 bases, with 5 bases separating them. The CDR3 contains 14 residues. The CDR3 loop is CASSLSGYTGELFF. In DNA form, the CDR3 reads TGTGCCAGCAGTTTATCAGGGTACACCGGGGAGCTGTTTTTT.

In this sample, this clonotype turned up a few times. This rearrangement joins TRBV5-1 to TRBJ2-5; 8 bases map to TRBD1. CDR1 is SGHRS, CDR2 YFSETQ, per germline. After removal of 2 bases from V and 3 bases from J, the junction contained 3 bases not matched to a gene. The CDR3 covers 14 residues. CDR3 residues: CASSLYRGEETQYF. As DNA, the CDR3 is TGCGCCAGCAGCTTATACAGGGGGGAAGAGACCCAGTACTTC.

This rearrangement joins TRBV3-1 to TRBJ2-5; D not resolved. The CDR3 is made up of 16 amino acids. Per the germline V gene, CDR1 is LGHDT and CDR2 is YNNKEL (reference sequence). The V end was cut by 0 bases, the J end by 1 base, with 12 bases between. The CDR3 region is CASSQEGSVLQETQYF. The CDR3 DNA follows: TGTGCCAGCAGCCAAGAGGGTTCAGTTCTCCAAGAGACCCAGTACTTC.

The chain carries TRBV29-1 and TRBJ2-1; D is perhaps TRBD1 or TRBD2 (7 bases each). The V gene lost 3 bases and the J gene lost 2 bases, with 17 bases spanning the gap. This CDR3 region has 16 residues. CDR1 is SQVTM and CDR2 is ANQGSEA in the germline V gene. Here the CDR3 DNA reads TGCAGCGTTGATGGGGTATCAGGGGGGGCCTACAATGAGCAGTTCTTC. Its protein product is CSVDGVSGGAYNEQFF.

The chain links TRBV7-9 to TRBJ2-7, with D possibly matching TRBD1 (6 bases). The CDR3 runs 13 residues. CDR1 is SEHNR and CDR2 is FQNEAQ in the germline V gene (reference sequence). The V gene lost 6 bases and the J gene lost 3 bases, with 12 bases spanning the gap. The CDR3 spells CASSRQEYYEQYF. The DNA for the CDR3 is TGTGCCAGCAGTAGACAGGAATACTACGAGCAGTACTTC. Looking up the rest from reference TRBV7-9 and TRBJ2-7 gives the full variable domain: DTGVSQNPRHKITKRGQNVTFRCDPISEHNRLYWYRQTLGQGPEFLTYFQNEAQLEKSRLLSDRFSAERPKGSFSTLEIQRTEQGDSAMYLCASSRQEYYEQYFGPGTRLTVT.

This clonotype has a handful of counts. The chain recombines TRBV4-3 with TRBJ2-1; 11 bases map to TRBD2. Germline V CDR1 and CDR2: LGHNA, YSLEER. Trimming at V came to 1 base and at J to 4 bases, leaving 6 bases not matched to a gene. The CDR3 sequence is 17 residues long. This CDR3 reads CASSQALAGGIYNEQFF. The CDR3 DNA is TGCGCCAGCAGCCAAGCTCTAGCGGGGGGAATATACAATGAGCAGTTCTTC.

A few counts support this clonotype. The chain has TRBV2 and TRBJ2-1; D not resolved. CDR1 is SNHLY and CDR2 is FYNNEI in the germline V gene. Trimming cost V 0 bases and J 4 bases, with 4 bases left between them. The CDR3 is 13 residues long. CDR3 nucleotides: TGTGCCAGCAGTGAAGCGGGGTACAATGAGCAGTTCTTC. Translating it yields CASSEAGYNEQFF.

This clonotype was recorded at least ten times. Germline and junction disagree at one end, which may indicate a read error. The chain couples TRBV7-9 to TRBJ2-7; 10 bases agree with TRBD1. Germline loops: CDR1 SEHNR, CDR2 FQNEAQ (reference sequence). The CDR3 contains 15 residues. The CDR3 DNA reads as TGTGCCAGCAGCCTAGCCGGGACAGGGGAGCACGAGCAGTACTTC. Translating gives CASSLAGTGEHEQYF.